The 32 T cell receptor beta chains below were found in one sample sequenced in a study of T cell responses to AZD1222 COVID-19 vaccine. TCRdb keeps only in-frame clones here, not all; method: immunoSEQ multiplex PCR. The sample lists roughly 180,000 clones, roughly nine tenths seen once, with 1.3% in the top ten. Sequencing was performed on peripheral blood, taken 28 days after the second AZD1222 dose. All receptors derive from an adult who received the AZD1222 COVID-19 vaccine.

V and J are TRBV11-2 and TRBJ1-2, with D possibly matching TRBD1 (6 bases). CDR3 length: 14 amino acids. CDR1 is SGHAT and CDR2 is FQNNGV in the germline V gene. V lost 6 bases and J lost 1, with 12 bases in between. The CDR3 sequence: CASRDRRHNYGYTF. In DNA form, the CDR3 reads TGTGCCAGCAGAGACAGGAGGCATAACTATGGCTACACCTTC. The whole variable domain, filled in from reference TRBV11-2 and TRBJ1-2, reads EAGVAQSPRYKIIEKRQSVAFWCNPISGHATLYWYQQILGQGPKLLIQFQNNGVVDDSQLPKDRFSAERLKGVDSTLKIQPAKLEDSAVYLCASRDRRHNYGYTFGSGTRLTVV.

The V call is TRBV24-1, the J call TRBJ2-5; no clear D. This CDR3 is built from 14 residues. CDR1 KGHDR and CDR2 SFDVKD come from the germline V gene. V dropped 3 bases and J dropped 5 bases, with 12 bases sitting between them. The CDR3 bases are TGTGCCACCAGTGATGTGGAATTCGGGGAGACCCAGTACTTC. Its translation is CATSDVEFGETQYF.

Of note for this clone: The same CDR3 arises from other DNA sequences in this sample as well. The chain joins TRBV2 to TRBJ1-2; D unresolved. The CDR3 contains 12 residues. Trimming shortened V by 1 base and J by 2 bases, and 2 bases separated the two germline ends. Germline values: CDR1 SNHLY, CDR2 FYNNEI. CDR3 bases: TGTGCCAGCAGTGAAGGCAACTATGGCTACACCTTC. It yields the protein CASSEGNYGYTF.

The chain employs TRBV28 and TRBJ1-6; TRBD1 aligns across 11 bases. CDR1 and CDR2 from the germline V gene are MDHEN and SYDVKM. The CDR3 runs to 16 residues. J gave up 10 bases and V 6 bases, and 11 bases lay outside the gene matches. CDR3 loop: CASSPAGTGGYSPLHF. CDR3 DNA: TGTGCCAGCAGCCCCGCCGGGACAGGGGGTTACTCACCCCTCCACTTT.

There are a few counts of this clone. The chain joins TRBV10-3 to TRBJ1-1; D is possibly TRBD1 (6 bases). Germline V gives CDR1 ENHRY, CDR2 SYGVKD. The CDR3 contains 13 residues. Trimming took 3 bases from V and 7 from J, leaving 12 bases between them. The CDR3 loop is CAISDLQGREAFF. The CDR3 DNA reads TGTGCCATCAGTGACCTACAGGGACGTGAAGCTTTCTTT.

The chain has TRBV19 and TRBJ2-5; D is uncertain. This CDR3 contains 14 residues. The ends were cut back, 3 bases at V and 1 base at J, with 9 bases in the middle. Germline CDR1 reads LNHDA; CDR2 reads SQIVND (reference sequence). DNA for the CDR3: TGTGCCAGTAGTATGGGGTGGCCCCAAGAGACCCAGTACTTC. Translating it yields CASSMGWPQETQYF. Full variable domain (outside the CDR3, taken from reference TRBV19 and TRBJ2-5): DGGITQSPKYLFRKEGQNVTLSCEQNLNHDAMYWYRQDPGQGLRLIYYSQIVNDFQKGDIAEGYSVSREKKESFPLTVTSAQKNPTAFYLCASSMGWPQETQYFGPGTRLLVL.

The chain carries TRBV5-1 and TRBJ1-1, with D possibly TRBD1 on 5 matching bases. This CDR3 spans 16 amino acids. Between the trimmed V and J ends, which lost 2 bases and 1 base, there was a span of 15 bases. Germline V gives CDR1 SGHRS, CDR2 YFSETQ. DNA of the CDR3: TGCGCCAGCAGCTTCGATGGGGGACGCGGGAACACTGAAGCTTTCTTT. Translating gives CASSFDGGRGNTEAFF. Filled out from reference TRBV5-1 and TRBJ1-1, the complete variable domain reads KAGVTQTPRYLIKTRGQQVTLSCSPISGHRSVSWYQQTPGQGLQFLFEYFSETQRNKGNFPGRFSGRQFSNSRSEMNVSTLELGDSALYLCASSFDGGRGNTEAFFGQGTRLTVV.

CDR3 sequence (DNA): TGTGCCAGCTCACCACAAAGGGCAACTAATGAAAAACTGTTTTTT. Amino acid sequence: CASSPQRATNEKLFF. The gene calls are TRBV18 and TRBJ1-4; no definite D call. Germline V gene lookup returns CDR1 KGHSH and CDR2 LQKENI. V lost 1 base and J 0 bases, leaving 6 bases between the germline ends. There are 15 residues in the CDR3.

This chain links TRBV4-1 with TRBJ1-6, with a possible D match to TRBD1 (5 bases). The germline V gene has CDR1 MGHRA and CDR2 YSYEKL. Trimming pared 1 base from V and 8 bases from J, leaving 15 bases between. The CDR3 length is 16 residues. The CDR3 loop is CASSQVTGPPHSPLHF. For the CDR3, the DNA is TGCGCCAGCAGCCAAGTGACGGGACCCCCCCATTCACCCCTCCACTTT.

The CDR3 DNA sequence: TGTGCCAGCAGTTTGGGAGGGGGCCTTGGGAACACTGAAGCTTTCTTT. It codes for CASSLGGGLGNTEAFF. This chain joins TRBV28 and TRBJ1-1; the match to TRBD1 covers 7 bases. V lost 3 bases and J lost 1; bases outside the gene matches: 8. CDR1 MDHEN and CDR2 SYDVKM come from the germline V gene. CDR3 size: 16 residues.

The chain has TRBV7-2 and TRBJ2-1; maybe TRBD1 (6 bases). Germline V gives CDR1 SGHTA, CDR2 FQGNSA. The CDR3 is 12 amino acids. The V end was cut by 8 bases, the J end by 8 bases, with 13 bases between. CDR3 DNA sequence: TGTGCCAGCTCCTCTGCAGGGGATGAGCAGTTCTTC. This gives the protein CASSSAGDEQFF.

The chain carries TRBV5-1 and TRBJ2-7, with a tentative D call TRBD1 (6 bases). CDR1 is SGHRS, CDR2 YFSETQ, per germline. The V gene lost 0 bases and the J gene lost 0 bases, with 10 bases spanning the gap. The CDR3 covers 15 residues. CDR3 coding DNA: TGCGCCAGCAGCTTGGAGGTAGGGGGCTCCTACGAGCAGTACTTC. It codes for CASSLEVGGSYEQYF.

J is TRBJ2-7 and V is TRBV10-3; no firm D call. V lost 3 bases, J lost 2 bases, and 5 bases lay in between. The CDR3 totals 12 residues. CDR1 is ENHRY, CDR2 SYGVKD, per germline. The chain's CDR3 is CAISDWAYEQYF. CDR3 sequence (DNA): TGTGCCATCAGTGATTGGGCCTACGAGCAGTACTTC.

In this sample, this clone turned up once. CDR3 in amino acids: CASSLDRTLVNEQFF. For the CDR3, the DNA is TGTGCCAGCAGCTTAGATCGGACTCTGGTAAATGAGCAGTTCTTC. The chain is built from TRBV7-2 and TRBJ2-1, with D perhaps matching TRBD2 (5 bases). The germline V gene has CDR1 SGHTA and CDR2 FQGNSA. CDR3 length equals 15 residues. The germline V and J ends were trimmed by 1 base and 7 bases, with 14 bases remaining between them.

J is TRBJ1-1 and V is TRBV3-1 (or the pseudogene TRBV3-2); 9 nucleotides agree with TRBD1. The CDR3 totals 18 residues. Germline V gene lookup returns CDR1 LGHDT and CDR2 YNNKEL (reference sequence). V trimming: 0 bases; J trimming: 5 bases; junction bases outside the gene matches: 13. CDR3 sequence: CASSQDLPFRDRATEAFF. CDR3 coding DNA: TGTGCCAGCAGCCAAGATTTGCCGTTCCGGGACAGGGCAACTGAAGCTTTCTTT.

The chain joins TRBV3-1 (or the pseudogene TRBV3-2) to TRBJ2-1, with D tentatively TRBD1 or TRBD2 (5 bases each). CDR3 length: 15 amino acids. The germline V gene encodes CDR1 LGHDT and CDR2 YNNKEL (reference sequence). With 6 bases removed from V and 6 bases from J, the gap between germline ends came to 18 bases. DNA of the CDR3: TGTGCCAGCAGAGCCATCGGGGCCAGTAGCAATGAGCAGTTCTTC. It translates to CASRAIGASSNEQFF.

The chain couples TRBV28 to TRBJ2-2; 7 bases are shared with TRBD1. The ends lost 6 bases at V and 9 bases at J; junction bases unmatched: 10. The V gene's germline CDR1 is MDHEN and CDR2 SYDVKM. This CDR3 is built from 14 residues. The CDR3 spells CASRETGSTRELFF. The DNA of the CDR3 is TGTGCCAGCAGAGAGACAGGGTCGACCCGGGAGCTGTTTTTT.

The chain has TRBV2 and TRBJ1-5; 10 nucleotides align to TRBD1. With 5 bases clipped from V and 7 bases from J, the junction kept 5 bases outside the gene matches. From germline, CDR1 is SNHLY and CDR2 FYNNEI. The length of the CDR3 is 14 residues. The CDR3 reads CASSRDRGRQPQHF. CDR3 sequence (DNA): TGTGCCAGCAGTCGGGACAGGGGAAGACAGCCCCAGCATTTT.

This clone was detected only once. The V and J genes are TRBV3-1 (or the pseudogene TRBV3-2) and TRBJ2-7; D is undetermined. CDR1 and CDR2 (germline): LGHDT, YNNKEL (reference sequence). The CDR3 is 13 amino acids. V lost 5 bases and J lost 0, with 8 bases in between. CDR3 nucleotide sequence: TGTGCCAGCAGCTGCACGAGCTCCTACGAGCAGTACTTC. Residues: CASSCTSSYEQYF.

J is TRBJ1-4 and V is TRBV2; TRBD1 matches at 9 bases. V was clipped by 6 bases and J by 7 bases; unmatched bases: 9. The CDR3 loop spans 15 amino acids. Germline V lookup: CDR1 SNHLY, CDR2 FYNNEI. The CDR3 spells CASRSLTGGGEKLFF. For the CDR3, the DNA is TGTGCCAGCAGATCTCTGACAGGGGGAGGTGAAAAACTGTTTTTT.

The CDR3 bases are TGTGCCAGCAGCCAAGAGAGCGCGGGGTCTGGTGAGCAGTTCTTC. Protein: CASSQESAGSGEQFF. V usage is TRBV4-2 and J usage is TRBJ2-1; D might be TRBD2 (6 bases). V was trimmed by 0 bases and J by 9 bases, leaving 15 bases between them. Germline CDR1 LGHNA, CDR2 YNFKEQ. The CDR3 is 15 amino acids.

CDR3 sequence: CASSYGTYEQYF. The CDR3 DNA is TGTGCCAGCAGTTACGGGACCTACGAGCAGTACTTC. This chain connects TRBV6-5 to TRBJ2-7, with unresolved D. Per germline, CDR1 MNHEY and CDR2 SVGAGI. The CDR3 is made up of 12 amino acids. The V and J ends lost 2 bases and 2 bases respectively, with 4 bases between them.

CDR3 region: CAWSVTGQANTEAFF. In DNA form, the CDR3 reads TGTGCCTGGAGTGTAACAGGACAGGCGAACACTGAAGCTTTCTTT. This sequence joins TRBV30 and TRBJ1-1, with TRBD1 matching over 7 bases. The germline V gene encodes CDR1 GTSNPN and CDR2 SVGIG (reference sequence). This CDR3 region has 15 residues. With 0 bases clipped from V and 1 base from J, the junction kept 5 bases outside the gene matches.

The chain is built from TRBV6-2 or TRBV6-3 and TRBJ2-7; 11 nucleotides agree with TRBD1. The length of the CDR3 is 15 residues. Germline values: CDR1 MNHEY, CDR2 SVGEGT. V was clipped by 2 bases and J by 9 bases; unmatched bases: 9. The CDR3 sequence: CASSYRDRGAWGQYF. CDR3 DNA sequence: TGTGCCAGCAGTTACCGGGACAGGGGGGCCTGGGGGCAGTACTTC.

The chain combines TRBV27 with TRBJ1-6; D possibly corresponds to TRBD1 (5 bases). The CDR3 sequence is 17 residues long. CDR1 and CDR2 (germline): MNHEY, SMNVEV (reference sequence). V lost 5 bases, J lost 1 base, and 15 bases lay in between. The CDR3 protein is CASSPTGMESYNSPLHF. In DNA, the CDR3 is TGTGCCAGCAGTCCCACAGGAATGGAGTCCTATAATTCACCCCTCCACTTT.

The count of this clone is one. The chain combines TRBV29-1 with TRBJ1-2; D unresolved. Germline loops: CDR1 SQVTM, CDR2 ANQGSEA. V was clipped by 8 bases and J by 4 bases, with 14 bases between them. The CDR3 totals 12 residues. The CDR3: CSSIAGSYGYTF. The CDR3 DNA is TGCAGCTCAATTGCCGGGTCCTATGGCTACACCTTC.

V gene TRBV18 combines with J gene TRBJ2-7; D possibly corresponds to TRBD1 (6 bases). This CDR3 comprises 14 residues. Trimming removed 2 bases from V and 2 bases from J, with 10 bases in between. Germline V gives CDR1 KGHSH, CDR2 LQKENI. CDR3 residues: CASSPSTGTYEQYF. CDR3 bases: TGTGCCAGCTCACCAAGTACAGGGACCTACGAGCAGTACTTC.

The genes are TRBV7-2 and TRBJ1-2; the D is unclear. V shed 5 bases and J shed 2 bases, with 15 bases lying between them. Germline lookup yields CDR1 SGHTA and CDR2 FQGNSA. The CDR3 totals 15 residues. DNA of the CDR3: TGTGCCAGCAGCCTTGGTGAAAATCTAAACTATGGCTACACCTTC. Translated: CASSLGENLNYGYTF.

The rearrangement joins TRBV5-6 to TRBJ2-2; D is unclear. V lost 2 bases, J lost 5 bases, and 19 bases lay in between. From germline, CDR1 is SGHDT and CDR2 YYEEEE. The CDR3 has 17 residues. The CDR3 loop is CASSFPRASWATGELFF. The CDR3 DNA reads as TGTGCCAGCAGCTTCCCACGGGCCTCGTGGGCAACCGGGGAGCTGTTTTTT. The whole variable domain, remainder taken from reference TRBV5-6 and TRBJ2-2, is DAGVTQSPTHLIKTRGQQVTLRCSPKSGHDTVSWYQQALGQGPQFIFQYYEEEERQRGNFPDRFSGHQFPNYSSELNVNALLLGDSALYLCASSFPRASWATGELFFGEGSRLTVL.

The genes are TRBV29-1 and TRBJ2-2; TRBD2 matches 13 bases. J lost 4 bases, V lost 3 bases, and 5 bases had no gene match. The CDR3 totals 16 residues. Germline loops: CDR1 SQVTM, CDR2 ANQGSEA. The CDR3 reads CSVDGLAGAPTGELFF. CDR3 sequence (DNA): TGCAGCGTTGATGGACTAGCGGGAGCCCCCACCGGGGAGCTGTTTTTT.

This clone is a singleton in its sample. The rearrangement joins TRBV30 to TRBJ2-5; D unclear. The CDR3 runs to 15 residues. Trimming cost V 0 bases and J 3 bases, with 14 bases left between them. Germline V lookup: CDR1 GTSNPN, CDR2 SVGIG (reference sequence). The CDR3 reads CAWSVMGRPKETQYF. In DNA, the CDR3 is TGTGCCTGGAGTGTAATGGGCAGGCCAAAAGAGACCCAGTACTTC.

This chain uses TRBV7-2 with TRBJ1-2, with 10 bases identical to TRBD1. With V trimmed by 11 bases and J by 1 base, 7 bases remained unmatched. Germline V gives CDR1 SGHTA, CDR2 FQGNSA. CDR3 length: 14 amino acids. As DNA, the CDR3 is TGTGCCGCCGGGACAGGGGTTAGTAACTATGGCTACACCTTC. It specifies CAAGTGVSNYGYTF.